What follows are 28 T cell receptor beta chains derived from one specimen sequenced in a study of naive and memory T cell subsets. These TCRs are of unknown antigen specificity. The beta constant-region primer was an equimolar mix of two oligonucleotides covering TRBC1 and TRBC2. Nested alpha and beta constant-region primers with the SP2 primer drove four PCR rounds on ligated cDNA. TCRdb reprocessed the UMI-ligation and nested PCR reads with MiXCR, giving one entry per CDR3 protein. The sample holds over 110,000 distinct CDR3 sequences, approximately 21% seen once. Whole-study results and caveats: Naive repertoires, especially CD8, held a few larger clonotypes, possibly memory cells re-expressing CD45RA.

The sequenced sample consisted of naive CD8+ T cells from blood. All receptors derive from a human donor in good health.

This chain connects TRBV29-1 to TRBJ2-7, with D perhaps TRBD1 (6 bases). The V end lost 6 bases, the J end lost 3 bases, and 12 bases lay between the germline ends. This CDR3 has 12 amino acids. Germline CDR1 SQVTM, CDR2 ANQGSEA. The CDR3 DNA reads TGCAGCGTAGAACAGGGTAGCTACGAGCAGTACTTC. It codes for CSVEQGSYEQYF.

This clonotype was recorded a few times. This rearrangement joins TRBV29-1 to TRBJ2-7; 9 nucleotides match TRBD2. The germline CDR1 and CDR2 sequences are SQVTM and ANQGSEA. The CDR3 contains 15 residues. V was pared by 6 bases and J by 7 bases, with 16 bases of the junction left unmatched. CDR3 sequence reads: CSVAGGGRALGEQYF. The CDR3 nucleotides read TGCAGCGTCGCGGGTGGCGGGAGGGCCCTGGGGGAGCAGTACTTC.

The chain combines TRBV7-9 with TRBJ2-5; D not resolved. The germline V gene encodes CDR1 SEHNR and CDR2 FQNEAQ (reference sequence). CDR3 length equals 13 residues. V was clipped by 5 bases and J by 3 bases, with 10 bases between them. The CDR3 DNA reads as TGTGCCAGCAGCCGAGGTTTCGAAGAGACCCAGTACTTC. Residues: CASSRGFEETQYF.

This clonotype was found a few times. The chain has TRBV5-1 and TRBJ2-5, with D uncertain. Trimming stripped 4 bases from V and 1 base from J, with 8 bases between. The germline gives CDR1 SGHRS, CDR2 YFSETQ. This CDR3 is built from 13 residues. DNA of the CDR3: TGCGCCAGCAGCCCTCGTGGCCAAGAGACCCAGTACTTC. Its protein product is CASSPRGQETQYF.

The chain carries TRBV15 and TRBJ2-5; D gene ambiguous. This CDR3 is built from 14 residues. V was pared by 4 bases and J by 5 bases, with 14 bases between. Germline V gene lookup returns CDR1 LNHNV and CDR2 YYDKDF (reference sequence). CDR3 residues: CATSTPDLAETQYF. The CDR3, as DNA: TGTGCCACCAGCACCCCTGACCTGGCGGAGACCCAGTACTTC. Using reference TRBV15 and TRBJ2-5 for the parts outside the CDR3, the full variable domain is DAMVIQNPRYQVTQFGKPVTLSCSQTLNHNVMYWYQQKSSQAPKLLFHYYDKDFNNEADTPDNFQSRRPNTSFCFLDIRSPGLGDTAMYLCATSTPDLAETQYFGPGTRLLVL.

This clonotype was detected only a few times. The V call is TRBV5-6, the J call TRBJ2-7; no reliable D call. Per germline, CDR1 SGHDT and CDR2 YYEEEE. The CDR3 consists of 11 residues. The V end lost 0 bases, the J end lost 5 bases, and 3 bases lay between the germline ends. The CDR3 here is CASSLADEQYF. CDR3 coding DNA: TGTGCCAGCAGCTTGGCCGACGAGCAGTACTTC.

This clonotype was observed a handful of times. V is TRBV14 and J is TRBJ2-5; 7 bases are shared with TRBD2. The CDR3 covers 16 residues. Germline V gene data show CDR1 as SGHDN and CDR2 as FVKESK. Unmatched junction bases numbered 8, after V lost 0 bases and J lost 4 bases. CDR3 amino acids: CASSQDRQGGGETQYF. CDR3 coding DNA: TGTGCCAGCAGCCAAGATCGGCAGGGCGGGGGAGAGACCCAGTACTTC.

This clonotype was picked up a small number of times. The J gene is TRBJ2-1, the V gene TRBV6-5; TRBD1 or TRBD2 may be the D gene (6 bases each). Germline CDR1 and CDR2: MNHEY and SVGAGI. This CDR3 has 14 residues. The V gene lost 2 bases and the J gene lost 3 bases, with 8 bases spanning the gap. The CDR3 DNA follows: TGTGCCAGCAGTTACAGGGGGGTCTACAATGAGCAGTTCTTC. Its translation is CASSYRGVYNEQFF.

This chain connects TRBV28 to TRBJ2-1, with TRBD2 matching 13 bases. Germline V gives CDR1 MDHEN, CDR2 SYDVKM. V was clipped by 5 bases and J by 14 bases; unmatched bases: 12. This CDR3 is 15 amino acids long. The CDR3 DNA is TGTGCCAGCAGTGGAGGACTAGCGGGAGTCCGCCGCAAGTTCTTC. It is translated as CASSGGLAGVRRKFF.

The gene calls are TRBV29-1 and TRBJ2-2; the D gene is possibly TRBD2 (6 bases). CDR3 length: 14 amino acids. V was cut by 0 bases and J by 4 bases, with 9 bases left in between. Germline V gives CDR1 SQVTM, CDR2 ANQGSEA. CDR3 sequence reads: CSVEDRGITGELFF. The CDR3 nucleotides read TGCAGCGTTGAAGATCGGGGGATCACCGGGGAGCTGTTTTTT.

The V call is TRBV14, the J call TRBJ2-1, with unresolved D. This CDR3 has 13 amino acids. V was trimmed by 4 bases and J by 8 bases, leaving 12 bases between them. Germline V gene data show CDR1 as SGHDN and CDR2 as FVKESK. The CDR3 reads CASSRIPGHEQFF. In nucleotides, the CDR3 is TGTGCCAGCAGCCGAATCCCGGGCCATGAGCAGTTCTTC. Complete variable domain (other parts from reference TRBV14 and TRBJ2-1): EAGVTQFPSHSVIEKGQTVTLRCDPISGHDNLYWYRRVMGKEIKFLLHFVKESKQDESGMPNNRFLAERTGGTYSTLKVQPAELEDSGVYFCASSRIPGHEQFFGPGTRLTVL.

This clonotype has more than one count but fewer than ten. The chain recombines TRBV7-6 with TRBJ2-1; unclear D gene. Germline V lookup: CDR1 SGHVS, CDR2 FNYEAQ. The CDR3 length is 13 residues. V was trimmed by 2 bases and J by 9 bases, leaving 11 bases between them. CDR3 residues: CASSLTTGGEQFF. For the CDR3, the DNA is TGTGCCAGCAGCTTAACTACGGGTGGTGAGCAGTTCTTC.

This CDR3 is CASSLRPHPSSYEQYF. DNA for the CDR3: TGTGCCAGCAGTCTCCGCCCGCACCCCAGCTCCTACGAGCAGTACTTC. The chain is built from TRBV7-6 and TRBJ2-7; the D is unclear. V was pared by 6 bases and J by 0 bases, with 18 bases between. The germline V gene encodes CDR1 SGHVS and CDR2 FNYEAQ. This CDR3 contains 16 residues.

This clonotype has a count of ten or more. CDR3 loop: CASGAGGVMNTEAFF. DNA of the CDR3: TGCGCCAGCGGAGCAGGGGGCGTTATGAACACTGAAGCTTTCTTT. The V gene is TRBV5-1, the J gene TRBJ1-1; 8 bases are a match to TRBD1. This CDR3 comprises 15 residues. Unmatched junction bases numbered 8, after V lost 7 bases and J lost 0 bases. Looked up from germline, CDR1 is SGHRS and CDR2 is YFSETQ. Variable domain in full (rest from reference TRBV5-1 and TRBJ1-1): KAGVTQTPRYLIKTRGQQVTLSCSPISGHRSVSWYQQTPGQGLQFLFEYFSETQRNKGNFPGRFSGRQFSNSRSEMNVSTLELGDSALYLCASGAGGVMNTEAFFGQGTRLTVV.

In this sample, this clonotype turned up a few times. This sequence joins TRBV29-1 and TRBJ2-7; TRBD1 or TRBD2 may be the D gene (7 bases each). The germline gives CDR1 SQVTM, CDR2 ANQGSEA. With 4 bases removed from V and 3 bases from J, the gap between germline ends came to 16 bases. The CDR3 loop spans 14 amino acids. The CDR3 coding sequence is TGCAGCGTTGTACACCAGGGGGGGGGCTACGAGCAGTACTTC. It codes for CSVVHQGGGYEQYF.

This chain uses TRBV7-9 with TRBJ2-1; the match to TRBD2 covers 9 bases. The ends lost 5 bases at V and 4 bases at J; junction bases unmatched: 6. Germline V gene lookup returns CDR1 SEHNR and CDR2 FQNEAQ (reference sequence). This CDR3 has 15 amino acids. Here the CDR3 DNA reads TGTGCCAGCAGCCAAGCTAGCGGGACTTACAATGAGCAGTTCTTC. This gives the protein CASSQASGTYNEQFF.

This clonotype turned up a few times. V is TRBV11-2 and J is TRBJ2-1; tentatively, D is TRBD1 (6 bases). In germline, CDR1 is SGHAT, CDR2 FQNNGV. Trimming shortened V by 1 base and J by 7 bases, and 17 bases separated the two germline ends. This CDR3 is built from 16 residues. The CDR3 sequence is CASSLAPGTTENEQFF. In nucleotides, the CDR3 is TGTGCCAGCAGCTTAGCCCCGGGGACAACGGAGAATGAGCAGTTCTTC.

The V call is TRBV4-3, the J call TRBJ2-1; weak D call: TRBD1 (6 bases). In germline, CDR1 is LGHNA, CDR2 YSLEER. Trimming removed 0 bases at V and 2 bases at J, with 11 bases between. The CDR3 totals 16 residues. For the CDR3, the DNA is TGCGCCAGCAGCCAAGATAGCGAGGGGGCCTACAATGAGCAGTTCTTC. The encoded protein is CASSQDSEGAYNEQFF.

V usage is TRBV27 and J usage is TRBJ2-3, with 8 positions matching TRBD1. J gave up 3 bases and V 6 bases, and 5 bases lay outside the gene matches. CDR1 and CDR2 from the germline V gene are MNHEY and SMNVEV (reference sequence). The CDR3 totals 14 residues. In DNA form, the CDR3 reads TGTGCCAGCAGCTGGACAGGGAGGACAGATACGCAGTATTTT. Encoded protein: CASSWTGRTDTQYF.

This clonotype has only a few counts. The V gene is TRBV6-2 or TRBV6-3, the J gene TRBJ2-7; 10 bases align to TRBD2. The CDR3 extends over 17 amino acids. V was pared by 2 bases and J by 0 bases, with 7 bases of the junction left unmatched. Germline V gene lookup returns CDR1 MNHEY and CDR2 SVGEGT. CDR3 coding DNA: TGTGCCAGCAGTTACCCGATAGCGGGAGGCCACTCCTACGAGCAGTACTTC. Residues: CASSYPIAGGHSYEQYF.

The V gene is TRBV20-1, the J gene TRBJ2-1; D possibly corresponds to TRBD1 (5 bases). The CDR3 runs to 13 residues. CDR1 DFQATT and CDR2 SNEGSKA come from the germline V gene (reference sequence). Trimming shortened V by 3 bases and J by 3 bases, and 9 bases separated the two germline ends. DNA for the CDR3: TGCAGTGCTAGGACAGTAGACTACAATGAGCAGTTCTTC. This translates into CSARTVDYNEQFF.

The chain recombines TRBV19 with TRBJ1-5; perhaps TRBD1 as D (6 bases). The CDR3 totals 14 residues. Germline loops: CDR1 LNHDA, CDR2 SQIVND (reference sequence). Trimming shortened V by 2 bases and J by 5 bases, and 10 bases separated the two germline ends. DNA of the CDR3: TGTGCCAGTAGTATATGGGACACTCATCAGCCCCAGCATTTT. This translates into CASSIWDTHQPQHF.

V is TRBV29-1 and J is TRBJ2-2, with D perhaps matching TRBD1 (5 bases). Trimming stripped 6 bases from V and 2 bases from J, with 10 bases between. CDR3 size: 13 residues. Germline V gives CDR1 SQVTM, CDR2 ANQGSEA. The CDR3 sequence: CSVKDINTGELFF. CDR3 coding DNA: TGCAGCGTGAAGGACATCAACACCGGGGAGCTGTTTTTT.

V usage is TRBV28 and J usage is TRBJ2-7; D gene ambiguous. V lost 3 bases, J lost 4 bases, and 7 bases lay in between. Germline CDR1 is MDHEN and CDR2 is SYDVKM. The CDR3 length is 12 residues. CDR3 amino acids: CASSFRWYEQYF. The DNA of the CDR3 is TGTGCCAGCAGTTTCCGTTGGTACGAGCAGTACTTC.

At least ten counts were recorded for this clonotype. This chain uses TRBV28 with TRBJ1-1; D remains unclear. Deletions cut 2 bases from V and 1 base from J, with 5 bases between. Looked up from germline, CDR1 is MDHEN and CDR2 is SYDVKM. There are 13 residues in the CDR3. As DNA, the CDR3 is TGTGCCAGCAGTTTAAGCCAGAACACTGAAGCTTTCTTT. Amino acid sequence: CASSLSQNTEAFF.

This clonotype was seen a handful of times. The chain carries TRBV28 and TRBJ2-2; D is ambiguous. Germline V lookup: CDR1 MDHEN, CDR2 SYDVKM. Deletions cut 3 bases from V and 4 bases from J, with 6 bases between. The CDR3 totals 13 residues. The CDR3 loop is CASSFESTGELFF. The DNA of the CDR3 is TGTGCCAGCAGTTTTGAAAGCACCGGGGAGCTGTTTTTT. Complete variable domain (other parts from reference TRBV28 and TRBJ2-2): DVKVTQSSRYLVKRTGEKVFLECVQDMDHENMFWYRQDPGLGLRLIYFSYDVKMKEKGDIPEGYSVSREKKERFSLILESASTNQTSMYLCASSFESTGELFFGEGSRLTVL.

CDR3 sequence: CSVEGRGQNTGELFF. The CDR3 region has the DNA TGCAGCGTTGAAGGCAGGGGGCAGAACACCGGGGAGCTGTTTTTT. This chain connects TRBV29-1 to TRBJ2-2, with 8 bases fitting TRBD1. This CDR3 is built from 15 residues. Germline CDR1 is SQVTM and CDR2 is ANQGSEA. V lost 1 base to trimming and J lost 1 base; unmatched junction nucleotides: 2.

V and J are TRBV20-1 and TRBJ1-2; 9 nucleotides agree with TRBD1. This CDR3 spans 15 amino acids. Per germline, CDR1 DFQATT and CDR2 SNEGSKA (reference sequence). The trim removed 3 bases at V and 4 bases at J, leaving 9 bases unmatched. CDR3: CSASTRDREAYGYTF. In DNA, the CDR3 is TGCAGTGCTAGTACCCGGGACAGGGAGGCCTATGGCTACACCTTC.